The 7 T cell receptor beta chains listed next were all sequenced from one sample in a study of cytomegalovirus exposure and HLA in healthy donors. The primer mix had 60 Vbeta and 13 Jbeta primers. Assay used: immunoSEQ multiplex PCR; TCRdb lists only in-frame clones, some missing. The sample yields around 130,000 clones, over 75% seen once. Sequencing input: PBMCs. All receptors come from a man between 18 and 35 years old in good health and CMV-seropositive.

This sequence joins TRBV29-1 and TRBJ1-2, with D tentatively TRBD1 (6 bases). This CDR3 has 13 amino acids. Germline-derived CDR1 and CDR2 are SQVTM and ANQGSEA. V was cut by 6 bases and J by 6 bases, with 17 bases left in between. The CDR3 DNA reads TGCAGCGTGGGGCAGGGGTTGAGAAATGGCTACACCTTC. Protein product: CSVGQGLRNGYTF.

The chain is built from TRBV27 and TRBJ2-5; 8 bases are shared with TRBD1. After removal of 5 bases from V and 3 bases from J, the junction contained 14 bases not matched to a gene. Germline-derived CDR1 and CDR2 are MNHEY and SMNVEV (reference sequence). This CDR3 is 17 amino acids long. This CDR3 reads CASSLSKGTGLKETQYF. The CDR3 DNA sequence: TGTGCCAGCAGTCTCTCTAAAGGGACAGGACTAAAAGAGACCCAGTACTTC.

V gene TRBV5-6 combines with J gene TRBJ1-1; a weak D match, TRBD1 (6 bases). V was shortened by 4 bases and J by 0 bases, with 22 bases between the two germline ends. The V gene's germline CDR1 is SGHDT and CDR2 YYEEEE. The CDR3 consists of 18 residues. CDR3 protein: CASSRLPTGLGMNTEAFF. CDR3 sequence (DNA): TGTGCCAGCAGCCGGCTACCGACAGGTCTGGGGATGAACACTGAAGCTTTCTTT.

The chain recombines TRBV11-2 with TRBJ2-3; 8 bases map to TRBD2. From germline, CDR1 is SGHAT and CDR2 FQNNGV. The junction had 10 bases not matched to a gene; V was cut back by 5 bases and J by 0 bases. The CDR3 is 17 amino acids. CDR3 residues: CASSGKFGGASTDTQYF. For the CDR3, the DNA is TGTGCCAGCAGCGGAAAATTCGGGGGGGCTAGCACAGATACGCAGTATTTT.

The J gene is TRBJ2-1, the V gene TRBV6-1; 12 bases are shared with TRBD2. The CDR3 loop spans 17 amino acids. V was pared by 2 bases and J by 1 base, with 3 bases of the junction left unmatched. In germline, CDR1 is MNHNS, CDR2 SASEGT. CDR3: CASSELAGGGSYNEQFF. The DNA for the CDR3 is TGTGCCAGCAGTGAACTAGCGGGGGGGGGATCCTACAATGAGCAGTTCTTC.

Judged by abundance, this clone is large. The rearrangement links TRBV5-4 to TRBJ1-2; D is unresolved. Germline V lookup: CDR1 SGHNT, CDR2 YYREEE (reference sequence). There are 13 residues in the CDR3. V was clipped by 6 bases and J by 5 bases, with 14 bases between them. This CDR3 reads CASNYGDGYGYTF. The CDR3 bases are TGTGCCAGCAACTACGGGGATGGTTATGGCTACACCTTC. The full variable domain, in which reference TRBV5-4 and TRBJ1-2 provide the parts outside the CDR3, is ETGVTQSPTHLIKTRGQQVTLRCSSQSGHNTVSWYQQALGQGPQFIFQYYREEENGRGNFPPRFSGLQFPNYSSELNVNALELDDSALYLCASNYGDGYGYTFGSGTRLTVV.

The chain is built from TRBV27 and TRBJ1-2; the D gene is possibly TRBD1 (5 bases). This CDR3 is 14 amino acids long. The germline V and J ends were trimmed by 0 bases and 7 bases, with 12 bases remaining between them. Per germline, CDR1 MNHEY and CDR2 SMNVEV (reference sequence). The CDR3 loop is CASSLSSAGSGYTF. The CDR3 bases are TGTGCCAGCAGTTTATCCTCGGCAGGGTCTGGCTACACCTTC.